This paragraph covers one T cell receptor (beta chain) sequence. Its target is unknown. This sample stems from a study of cytomegalovirus exposure and HLA in healthy donors. Study-level results: In vitro experiments confirmed that a few CMV-associated chains were specific for CMV antigens. Clusters of TCRs from the first cohort tended to co-occur in the 120 validation repertoires (as a later analysis found). The study put 150 to 200 TCR beta chains on its list as cytomegalovirus-associated.

Sequenced by immunoSEQ multiplex PCR; TCRdb stores in-frame clones only, minus some. This table holds 120,000 to 150,000 clones, 70% to 90% found once. Trimming removed 4 bases at V and 3 bases at J, with 10 bases between. The CDR3 spans 13 residues. Germline V CDR1 and CDR2: SGDLS, YYNGEE. This clonotype was sampled from a woman between 25 and 40 years old in good health and CMV-seronegative. The sample taken for sequencing was PBMCs. The chain is built from TRBV9 and TRBJ1-1; tentatively, D is TRBD1 (5 bases). The CDR3 nucleotides are TGTGCCAGCAGCCGACAGTTTGACACTGAAGCTTTCTTT. It is translated as CASSRQFDTEAFF.